This TCR beta chain appears in the sequencing data of a study of blood T cell repertoires in COVID-19. Study context: The cDNA or gDNA used as material had been derived from T cells, B-cell-depleted T cells, or PBMCs.

The CDR3 loop spans 13 amino acids. The germline V and J ends were trimmed by 2 bases and 7 bases, with 11 bases remaining between them. Germline values: CDR1 KGHSH, CDR2 LQKENI. Original processing notes: Reference gene primers were amplified, and this amplification served to estimate nucleated cell counts. Profiling relied on immunoSEQ multiplex PCR, and the TCRdb table lists in-frame clones only, not all of them. D and trimming were read from the DNA, whereas the V and J calls and clone size are those reported in that table. Of some 100,000 clones detected, roughly 81% appear once; the ten largest clones hold more than 9%.

The sample consisted of peripheral blood. The source of this sequence is a human donor in a cohort sampled during active COVID-19. This chain uses TRBV18 with TRBJ1-1; no clear D gene. CDR3 protein: CASSPIPQLEAFF. CDR3 bases: TGTGCCAGCTCACCAATCCCACAGCTTGAAGCTTTCTTT.